These 20 T cell receptor beta chains came from one sample sequenced in a study of blood T cell repertoires in COVID-19. Repertoires were generated with immunoSEQ multiplex PCR, while TCRdb's copy carries only in-frame clones and drops some. Found here are about half a million clones, approximately 92% of them singletons; the top ten hold over 0.7%. The sequenced material came from peripheral blood. These receptors all come from a man in his late teens or twenties with COVID-19, enrolled during active disease.

The chain is built from TRBV18 and TRBJ2-7; TRBD2 aligns across 8 bases. V was clipped by 5 bases and J by 5 bases; unmatched bases: 5. This CDR3 has 13 amino acids. Germline-derived CDR1 and CDR2 are KGHSH and LQKENI. CDR3 DNA: TGTGCCAGCTCAGAGACTAGCGTCCACGAGCAGTACTTC. It codes for CASSETSVHEQYF. Full variable domain (rest looked up from reference TRBV18 and TRBJ2-7): NAGVMQNPRHLVRRRGQEARLRCSPMKGHSHVYWYRQLPEEGLKFMVYLQKENIIDESGMPKERFSAEFPKEGPSILRIQQVVRGDSAAYFCASSETSVHEQYFGPGTRLTVT.

The CDR3 spells CASSTNTGGYNEQFF. CDR3 bases: TGTGCCAGCTCAACCAACACAGGGGGGTACAATGAGCAGTTCTTC. The chain recombines TRBV18 with TRBJ2-1; TRBD1 matches at 8 bases. Germline loops: CDR1 KGHSH, CDR2 LQKENI. This CDR3 has 15 residues. Unmatched junction bases numbered 7, after V lost 5 bases and J lost 4 bases.

The V call is TRBV18, the J call TRBJ2-1, with 9 bases that match TRBD1. CDR3 length equals 16 residues. In germline, CDR1 is KGHSH, CDR2 LQKENI. V lost 3 bases and J lost 4; bases outside the gene matches: 7. The CDR3 DNA reads as TGTGCCAGCTCACCTAGGACGGGACAGGGATACAATGAGCAGTTCTTC. It is translated as CASSPRTGQGYNEQFF. Drawing the rest from reference TRBV18 and TRBJ2-1, the complete variable domain is NAGVMQNPRHLVRRRGQEARLRCSPMKGHSHVYWYRQLPEEGLKFMVYLQKENIIDESGMPKERFSAEFPKEGPSILRIQQVVRGDSAAYFCASSPRTGQGYNEQFFGPGTRLTVL.

The table lists this clone with a count of one. V and J are TRBV5-1 and TRBJ2-7, with 9 bases fitting TRBD2. Germline V CDR1 and CDR2: SGHRS, YFSETQ. V shed 1 base, J shed 3 bases, and the junction held 5 bases outside the gene matches. The CDR3 is made up of 15 amino acids. CDR3 sequence reads: CASSLTTSGGYEQYF. In nucleotides, the CDR3 is TGCGCCAGCAGCTTGACGACTAGCGGCGGCTACGAGCAGTACTTC.

The chain couples TRBV15 to TRBJ2-1, with a weak D call TRBD2 (7 bases). V gave up 4 bases and J gave up 5 bases, with 15 bases separating them. The CDR3 contains 15 residues. Germline V gene sequence: CDR1 LNHNV, CDR2 YYDKDF (reference sequence). In DNA, the CDR3 is TGTGCCACCAGCAAACCACGGGGGGCCAACAATGAGCAGTTCTTC. It specifies CATSKPRGANNEQFF. Based on the CDR3 plus reference TRBV15 and TRBJ2-1, the full variable domain is DAMVIQNPRYQVTQFGKPVTLSCSQTLNHNVMYWYQQKSSQAPKLLFHYYDKDFNNEADTPDNFQSRRPNTSFCFLDIRSPGLGDTAMYLCATSKPRGANNEQFFGPGTRLTVL.

This rearrangement joins TRBV2 to TRBJ1-4; 9 bases align to TRBD1. The V segment lost 9 bases and the J segment 3 bases; nucleotides outside the gene matches: 5. This CDR3 is 14 amino acids long. CDR1 is SNHLY, CDR2 FYNNEI, per germline. CDR3: CASSDRGPNEKLFF. The CDR3 bases are TGTGCCAGTTCGGACAGGGGACCTAATGAAAAACTGTTTTTT. Full variable domain (rest looked up from reference TRBV2 and TRBJ1-4): EPEVTQTPSHQVTQMGQEVILRCVPISNHLYFYWYRQILGQKVEFLVSFYNNEISEKSEIFDDQFSVERPDGSNFTLKIRSTKLEDSAMYFCASSDRGPNEKLFFGSGTQLSVL.

This chain links TRBV6-5 with TRBJ2-1, with D possibly matching TRBD1 (6 bases). CDR1 and CDR2 from the germline V gene are MNHEY and SVGAGI. V was pared by 2 bases and J by 2 bases, with 10 bases between. The CDR3 sequence is 15 residues long. CDR3 coding DNA: TGTGCCAGCAGTTACGAAGGGGGAACCTACAATGAGCAGTTCTTC. It encodes CASSYEGGTYNEQFF.

The chain has TRBV7-9 and TRBJ1-1; D gene ambiguous. From germline, CDR1 is SEHNR and CDR2 FQNEAQ (reference sequence). The CDR3 is 12 residues long. Trimming left V 4 bases short and J 9 bases short, with 12 bases between. In DNA form, the CDR3 reads TGTGCCAGCAGCTCGACTGGCGGGCAAGCTTTCTTT. Amino acids: CASSSTGGQAFF.

The chain recombines TRBV6-5 with TRBJ2-1; 13 bases agree with TRBD2. Per the germline V gene, CDR1 is MNHEY and CDR2 is SVGAGI. This CDR3 is built from 14 residues. V was pared by 6 bases and J by 10 bases, with 6 bases of the junction left unmatched. The CDR3 bases are TGTGCCAGCAGGCGACTAGCGGGAGGCGAGGAGCAGTTCTTC. This gives the protein CASRRLAGGEEQFF.

With respect to this clone: The same CDR3 also results from other DNA sequences found in this sample. The chain employs TRBV5-1 and TRBJ2-7; TRBD2 matches at 7 bases. V lost 2 bases, J lost 3 bases, and 5 bases stayed unmatched. The CDR3 runs 14 residues. Germline CDR1 reads SGHRS; CDR2 reads YFSETQ. The CDR3 sequence: CASSFGGGNYEQYF. In DNA form, the CDR3 reads TGCGCCAGCAGCTTCGGGGGAGGGAACTACGAGCAGTACTTC.

This chain uses TRBV15 with TRBJ2-2; D remains unclear. V shed 2 bases and J shed 6 bases, with 7 bases lying between them. Per the germline V gene, CDR1 is LNHNV and CDR2 is YYDKDF (reference sequence). CDR3 length: 13 amino acids. CDR3 protein: CATSRSPPGELFF. CDR3 nucleotide sequence: TGTGCCACCAGCAGATCTCCCCCCGGGGAGCTGTTTTTT.

The CDR3 loop is CASSLDRVEKLFF. DNA of the CDR3: TGTGCCAGCAGCCTCGACCGGGTCGAAAAACTGTTTTTT. The gene calls are TRBV7-9 and TRBJ1-4; unclear D gene. V was pared by 5 bases and J by 8 bases, with 12 bases between. Germline V gives CDR1 SEHNR, CDR2 FQNEAQ (reference sequence). This CDR3 spans 13 amino acids. Full variable domain (outside the CDR3, taken from reference TRBV7-9 and TRBJ1-4): DTGVSQNPRHKITKRGQNVTFRCDPISEHNRLYWYRQTLGQGPEFLTYFQNEAQLEKSRLLSDRFSAERPKGSFSTLEIQRTEQGDSAMYLCASSLDRVEKLFFGSGTQLSVL.

J is TRBJ2-2 and V is TRBV4-1; a weak D match, TRBD1 (6 bases). Germline CDR1 and CDR2: MGHRA and YSYEKL. The V gene lost 0 bases and the J gene lost 16 bases, with 24 bases spanning the gap. This CDR3 region has 16 residues. The CDR3 DNA reads as TGCGCCAGCAGCCAAGACGTGGGGCATGACAGGCGGGCCCGGTTTTTT. Translated, it gives CASSQDVGHDRRARFF.

V is TRBV7-9 and J is TRBJ1-1, with TRBD1 matching over 7 bases. The CDR3 loop spans 15 amino acids. The germline gives CDR1 SEHNR, CDR2 FQNEAQ (reference sequence). The J segment lost 4 bases and the V segment lost 4 bases, leaving 9 bases of the junction unmatched. CDR3 loop: CASSSNGQAGTEAFF. CDR3 in DNA: TGTGCCAGCAGCTCGAACGGACAGGCGGGCACTGAAGCTTTCTTT.

This clone was recorded only once. The chain combines TRBV9 with TRBJ2-1; 8 bases map to TRBD2. The CDR3 runs 17 residues. Per the germline V gene, CDR1 is SGDLS and CDR2 is YYNGEE. The V gene end was trimmed by 0 bases and the J gene end by 9 bases; junction bases not matched to a gene: 14. The CDR3 coding sequence is TGTGCCAGCAGCGTAGGGGTTGAAGCACCCGCGGGGGGTGAGCAGTTCTTC. This sequence encodes CASSVGVEAPAGGEQFF.

The CDR3 is CASSLLAGFNEQFF. CDR3 DNA sequence: TGTGCCAGCAGTCTACTAGCGGGGTTCAATGAGCAGTTCTTC. This chain connects TRBV6-4 to TRBJ2-1; 10 nucleotides line up with TRBD2. The V segment lost 5 bases and the J segment 6 bases; nucleotides outside the gene matches: 4. CDR3 length: 14 amino acids. CDR1 is MRHNA, CDR2 SNTAGT, per germline.

The rearrangement links TRBV7-9 to TRBJ2-1, with 10 nucleotides matching TRBD1. CDR1 is SEHNR, CDR2 FQNEAQ, per germline (reference sequence). After removal of 5 bases from V and 8 bases from J, the junction contained 12 bases not matched to a gene. The CDR3 sequence is 16 residues long. The CDR3, as DNA: TGTGCCAGCAGCCCCCCTCCCGACAGGGGGCGGCATGAGCAGTTCTTC. Its protein is CASSPPPDRGRHEQFF. Full variable domain (missing parts from reference TRBV7-9 and TRBJ2-1): DTGVSQNPRHKITKRGQNVTFRCDPISEHNRLYWYRQTLGQGPEFLTYFQNEAQLEKSRLLSDRFSAERPKGSFSTLEIQRTEQGDSAMYLCASSPPPDRGRHEQFFGPGTRLTVL.

The chain combines TRBV5-4 with TRBJ2-1; weak D call: TRBD1 (6 bases). This CDR3 has 15 residues. Germline CDR1 reads SGHNT; CDR2 reads YYREEE (reference sequence). Trimming took off 0 bases at V and 3 bases at J, with 10 bases between the two ends. The CDR3 DNA follows: TGTGCCAGCAGCTTGGGGGGCAGGGGCTACAATGAGCAGTTCTTC. This translates into CASSLGGRGYNEQFF. Complete variable domain (other parts from reference TRBV5-4 and TRBJ2-1): ETGVTQSPTHLIKTRGQQVTLRCSSQSGHNTVSWYQQALGQGPQFIFQYYREEENGRGNFPPRFSGLQFPNYSSELNVNALELDDSALYLCASSLGGRGYNEQFFGPGTRLTVL.

The chain employs TRBV7-2 and TRBJ1-4, with D possibly matching TRBD1 (5 bases). Trimming took off 1 base at V and 2 bases at J, with 11 bases between the two ends. CDR1 is SGHTA and CDR2 is FQGNSA in the germline V gene. This CDR3 contains 16 residues. The CDR3 DNA reads as TGTGCCAGCAGCTTAGGTTGGGGGGTCACTAATGAAAAACTGTTTTTT. Its protein product is CASSLGWGVTNEKLFF.

This chain joins TRBV5-1 and TRBJ1-1, with a possible D match to TRBD1 (5 bases). The germline CDR1 and CDR2 sequences are SGHRS and YFSETQ. The CDR3 spans 17 residues. Deletions cut 1 base from V and 0 bases from J, with 16 bases between. The CDR3 region has the DNA TGCGCCAGCAGCTTGCAGGGTGCAAGCAGAATGAACACTGAAGCTTTCTTT. Encoded protein: CASSLQGASRMNTEAFF.